The 3 T cell receptor beta chains presented below share a single source sample, sequenced in a study of Graves' ophthalmopathy and Graves' hyperthyroidism. The TCR beta CDR3 regions underwent amplification from RNA transcripts. After a first-round RT-PCR with HTBI primers, a second-round multiplex PCR was run. TCRdb ran MiXCR on the multiplex PCR reads and lists one entry per CDR3 protein. The repertoire holds a few hundred thousand distinct CDR3 sequences, with 15% to 20% as singletons. Sequenced sample: peripheral blood. The source is an adult man with Graves' ophthalmopathy.

The rearrangement links TRBV5-5 to TRBJ1-1; D unresolved. Germline loops: CDR1 SGHKS, CDR2 YYEKEE (reference sequence). V lost 0 bases and J 1 base, leaving 13 bases between the germline ends. This CDR3 contains 16 residues. The CDR3 loop reads CASSLATKSKNTEAFF. For the CDR3, the DNA is TGTGCCAGCAGCTTGGCGACGAAGTCGAAGAACACTGAAGCTTTCTTT.

This clonotype was seen ten or more times. The CDR3 loop reads CASSFQGAEEGYTF. CDR3 DNA: TGCGCCAGCAGCTTCCAGGGGGCAGAAGAAGGCTACACCTTC. The gene calls are TRBV5-1 and TRBJ1-2; 8 bases agree with TRBD1. V was pared by 2 bases and J by 8 bases, with 8 bases of the junction left unmatched. CDR3 length equals 14 residues. Germline V CDR1 and CDR2: SGHRS, YFSETQ.

There are many counts of this clonotype. The chain joins TRBV11-2 to TRBJ1-3, with a weak D call TRBD1 (5 bases). The CDR3 extends over 15 amino acids. Germline CDR1 reads SGHAT; CDR2 reads FQNNGV. Trimming pared 0 bases from V and 0 bases from J, leaving 6 bases between. This CDR3 is CASSLEGVSGNTIYF. The CDR3 DNA reads TGTGCCAGCAGCTTAGAGGGGGTCTCTGGAAACACCATATATTTT.